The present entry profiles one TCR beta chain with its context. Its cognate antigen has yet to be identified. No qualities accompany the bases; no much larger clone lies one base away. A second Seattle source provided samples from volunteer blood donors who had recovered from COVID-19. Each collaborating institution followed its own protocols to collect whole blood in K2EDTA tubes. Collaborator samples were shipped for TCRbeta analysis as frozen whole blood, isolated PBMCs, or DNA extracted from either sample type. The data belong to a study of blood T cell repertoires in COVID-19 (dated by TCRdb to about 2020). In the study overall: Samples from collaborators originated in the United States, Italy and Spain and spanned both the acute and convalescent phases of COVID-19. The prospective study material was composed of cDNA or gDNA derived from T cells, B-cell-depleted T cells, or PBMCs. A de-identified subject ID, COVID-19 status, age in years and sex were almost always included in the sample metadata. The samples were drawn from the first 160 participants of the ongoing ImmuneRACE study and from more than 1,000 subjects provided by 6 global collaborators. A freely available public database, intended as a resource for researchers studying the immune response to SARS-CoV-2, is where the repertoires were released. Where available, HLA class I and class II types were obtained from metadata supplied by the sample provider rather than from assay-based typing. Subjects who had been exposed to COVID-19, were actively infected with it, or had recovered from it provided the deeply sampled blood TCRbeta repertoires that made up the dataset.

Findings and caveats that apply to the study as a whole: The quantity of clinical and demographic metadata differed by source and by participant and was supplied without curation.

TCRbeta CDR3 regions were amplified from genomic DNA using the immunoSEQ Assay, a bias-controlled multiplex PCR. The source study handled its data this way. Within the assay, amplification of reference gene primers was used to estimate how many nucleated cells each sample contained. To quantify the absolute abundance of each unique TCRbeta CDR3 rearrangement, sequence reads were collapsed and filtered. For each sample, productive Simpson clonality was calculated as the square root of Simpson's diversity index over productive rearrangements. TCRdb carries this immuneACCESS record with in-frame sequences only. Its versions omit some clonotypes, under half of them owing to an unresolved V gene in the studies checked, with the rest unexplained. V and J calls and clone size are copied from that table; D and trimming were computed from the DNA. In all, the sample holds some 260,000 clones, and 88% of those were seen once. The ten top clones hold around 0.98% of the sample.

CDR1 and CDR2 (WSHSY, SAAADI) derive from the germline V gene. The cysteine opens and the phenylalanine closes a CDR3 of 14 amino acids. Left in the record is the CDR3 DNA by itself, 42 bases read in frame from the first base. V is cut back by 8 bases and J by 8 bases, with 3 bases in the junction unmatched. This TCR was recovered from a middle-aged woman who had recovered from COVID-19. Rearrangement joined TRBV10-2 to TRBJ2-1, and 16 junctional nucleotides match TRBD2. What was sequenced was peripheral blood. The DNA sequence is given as TGCGCCAGCGGGGGACTAGCGGGAGGGGATGAGCAGTTCTTC. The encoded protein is CASGGLAGGDEQFF.